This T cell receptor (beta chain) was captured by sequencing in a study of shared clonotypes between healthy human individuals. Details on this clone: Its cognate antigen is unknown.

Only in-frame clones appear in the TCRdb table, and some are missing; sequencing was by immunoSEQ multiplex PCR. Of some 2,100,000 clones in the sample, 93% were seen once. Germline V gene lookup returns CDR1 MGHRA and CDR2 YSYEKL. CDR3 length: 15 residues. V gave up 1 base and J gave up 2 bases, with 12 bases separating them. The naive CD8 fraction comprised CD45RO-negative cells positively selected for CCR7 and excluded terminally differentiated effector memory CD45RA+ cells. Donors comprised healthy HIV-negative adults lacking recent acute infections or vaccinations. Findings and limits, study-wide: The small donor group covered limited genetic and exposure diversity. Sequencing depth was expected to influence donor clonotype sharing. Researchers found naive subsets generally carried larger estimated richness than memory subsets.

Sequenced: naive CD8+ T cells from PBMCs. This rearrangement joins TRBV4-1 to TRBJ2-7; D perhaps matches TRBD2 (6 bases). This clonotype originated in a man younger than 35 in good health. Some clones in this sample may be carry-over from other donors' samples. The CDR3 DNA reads TGCGCCAGCAGCCAAGCCCTGACTAGGGCCTACGAGCAGTACTTC. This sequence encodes CASSQALTRAYEQYF.